The TCR beta chain under discussion was sequenced for a study of shared clonotypes between healthy human individuals. Study-wide background: CD4 naive cells filled three plates per donor, CD4 memory three, CD8 naive two and CD8 memory one. Broader study findings: With a handful of donors compared, 4.5% to 6.5% of naive CD4 clonotypes were shared.

The V end lost 6 bases, the J end lost 8 bases, and 10 bases lay between the germline ends. The CDR3 loop spans 12 amino acids. Per germline, CDR1 SEHNR and CDR2 FQNEAQ (reference sequence). Terminally differentiated effector memory CD45RA+ cells were excluded from the naive CD8 cells, which were CD45RO-negative and positively selected for CCR7. Produced via immunoSEQ multiplex PCR; TCRdb's table is partial and in-frame only. The sample holds around 600,000 clones, about 95% seen once. On this clone itself: Its antigen is undetermined.

The clonotype was recovered from a woman aged 25-40 years in good health. The genes are TRBV7-9 and TRBJ2-2, with D possibly being TRBD1 (6 bases). Source material: naive CD8+ T cells sorted from blood. CDR3 DNA: TGTGCCAGCAGGCCAGGGGCGGGGGAGCTGTTTTTT. Translation gives CASRPGAGELFF.